Below are 3 T cell receptor beta chains sequenced from a single sample in a study of cytomegalovirus exposure and HLA in healthy donors. PCR was performed using 60 Vbeta and 13 Jbeta primers. The protocol was immunoSEQ multiplex PCR, while the TCRdb copy is restricted to in-frame clones and leaves out a portion. The sample shows under 200,000 clones, over 70% of them seen only once. The sequenced material came from PBMCs. The origin of the receptors is a woman in her fifties or sixties in good health and CMV-seropositive.

The chain links TRBV30 to TRBJ1-2; TRBD1 matches at 7 bases. There are 12 residues in the CDR3. V dropped 2 bases and J dropped 7; count of bases not matched to a gene: 4. Germline V gene sequence: CDR1 GTSNPN, CDR2 SVGIG (reference sequence). CDR3: CAWSRDSAGYTF. CDR3 DNA sequence: TGTGCCTGGAGTCGGGACAGCGCTGGCTACACCTTC.

This clone was counted between two and nine times. The rearrangement links TRBV18 to TRBJ2-1; TRBD2 agrees at 13 bases. The V gene end was trimmed by 3 bases and the J gene end by 8 bases; junction bases not matched to a gene: 10. The germline CDR1 and CDR2 sequences are KGHSH and LQKENI. This CDR3 has 17 residues. The CDR3 DNA is TGTGCCAGCTCACCGGGACTAGCGGGACCCCTTTCGGATGAGCAGTTCTTC. As protein: CASSPGLAGPLSDEQFF.

V usage is TRBV29-1 and J usage is TRBJ2-7, with 9 bases matching TRBD1. The length of the CDR3 is 14 residues. Germline trimming cut 0 bases from V and 5 bases from J; bases unmatched to any gene: 5. CDR1 and CDR2 from the germline V gene are SQVTM and ANQGSEA. The CDR3 region has the DNA TGCAGCGTTGAAGAAACGGGACAGGGCGACGAGCAGTACTTC. Its translation: CSVEETGQGDEQYF.